The 10 T cell receptor beta chains reported below all come from one sample, sequenced in a study of CD8 T cells in ankylosing spondylitis. TCRdb analysed the 5' RACE reads with MiXCR anew, one entry per CDR3 protein. The table includes about 42,000 distinct CDR3 sequences, 4% detected once. The specimen was blood, either unsorted or a sorted T cell fraction (not recorded which). The receptors originated from a female donor with ankylosing spondylitis or in good health (not recorded which).

In this sample, this clonotype turned up many times. This CDR3 is CASTARAAGRTGELFF. The CDR3 nucleotides are TGTGCCAGCACCGCGAGGGCAGCGGGGAGAACCGGGGAGCTGTTTTTT. The V and J genes are TRBV9 and TRBJ2-2; TRBD2 matches at 7 bases. Germline CDR1 is SGDLS and CDR2 is YYNGEE. V lost 6 bases to trimming and J lost 5 bases; unmatched junction nucleotides: 13. This CDR3 is 16 amino acids long.

In the case of this clonotype: An end of the junction differs from the germline gene, which may be a read error. This chain links TRBV9 with TRBJ2-4, with 9 bases lining up with TRBD2. This CDR3 has 17 residues. Germline lookup yields CDR1 SGDLS and CDR2 YYNGEE. In DNA, the CDR3 is TGTGCCAGCAGCGTAGCTTATAGCGGGGGAGCCACAAACATTCAGCACTTC. Protein: CASSVAYSGGATNIQHF.

The genes are TRBV9 and TRBJ1-3; D unclear. From germline, CDR1 is SGDLS and CDR2 YYNGEE. The CDR3 loop spans 15 amino acids. V gave up 3 bases and J gave up 0 bases, with 10 bases separating them. The CDR3 DNA reads TGTGCCAGCAGCGCCCCGGGAGTCTCTGGAAACACCATATATTTT. Protein sequence: CASSAPGVSGNTIYF.

This clonotype was counted many times. The chain couples TRBV9 to TRBJ2-5; maybe TRBD1 (6 bases). CDR3 size: 15 residues. V was shortened by 0 bases and J by 5 bases, with 14 bases between the two germline ends. CDR1 is SGDLS and CDR2 is YYNGEE in the germline V gene. CDR3 bases: TGTGCCAGCAGCGTAGAGGGACACCTAGGGGAGACCCAGTACTTC. It translates to CASSVEGHLGETQYF. The whole variable domain, remainder taken from reference TRBV9 and TRBJ2-5, is DSGVTQTPKHLITATGQRVTLRCSPRSGDLSVYWYQQSLDQGLQFLIQYYNGEERAKGNILERFSAQQFPDLHSELNLSSLELGDSALYFCASSVEGHLGETQYFGPGTRLLVL.

This clonotype was observed at least ten times. The rearrangement links TRBV9 to TRBJ2-1; weak D call: TRBD2 (6 bases). CDR1 and CDR2 (germline): SGDLS, YYNGEE. The CDR3 runs 14 residues. V was cut by 3 bases and J by 6 bases, with 13 bases left in between. The DNA of the CDR3 is TGTGCCAGCAGCGCAGACGGGGGTCGCAATGAGCAGTTCTTC. It encodes CASSADGGRNEQFF.

The chain combines TRBV9 with TRBJ2-1; TRBD2 aligns across 11 bases. J gave up 6 bases and V 2 bases, and 4 bases lay outside the gene matches. This CDR3 has 15 residues. Germline values: CDR1 SGDLS, CDR2 YYNGEE. CDR3 in amino acids: CASSVLAGGINEQFF. As DNA, the CDR3 is TGTGCCAGCAGCGTCCTAGCGGGGGGAATCAATGAGCAGTTCTTC.

This clonotype was found many times. Written as DNA, the CDR3 is TGTGCCAGCAGCGTAGGGGGGTGGACCTACAATGAGCAGTTCTTC. Protein: CASSVGGWTYNEQFF. The chain recombines TRBV9 with TRBJ2-1; D assignment may be TRBD1 or TRBD2 (5 bases each). Trimming cost V 0 bases and J 2 bases, with 9 bases left between them. The CDR3 runs to 15 residues. Germline V gene lookup returns CDR1 SGDLS and CDR2 YYNGEE.

This clonotype was counted many times. The chain uses TRBV9 and TRBJ1-2, with no clear D. This CDR3 region has 12 residues. Trimming took off 0 bases at V and 7 bases at J, with 7 bases between the two ends. Germline CDR1 is SGDLS and CDR2 is YYNGEE. The CDR3 DNA sequence: TGTGCCAGCAGCGTAGTCGGGAGTGGCTACACCTTC. Amino acids: CASSVVGSGYTF. Full variable domain (remainder filled in from reference TRBV9 and TRBJ1-2): DSGVTQTPKHLITATGQRVTLRCSPRSGDLSVYWYQQSLDQGLQFLIQYYNGEERAKGNILERFSAQQFPDLHSELNLSSLELGDSALYFCASSVVGSGYTFGSGTRLTVV.

This clonotype was seen many times. The chain joins TRBV9 to TRBJ1-1; D unresolved. Germline CDR1 SGDLS, CDR2 YYNGEE. V gave up 0 bases and J gave up 10 bases, with 16 bases separating them. The CDR3 has 14 amino acids. CDR3 sequence reads: CASSVEPENPGAFF. CDR3 sequence (DNA): TGTGCCAGCAGCGTAGAGCCTGAGAATCCTGGAGCTTTCTTT. The complete variable domain, with remaining parts taken from reference TRBV9 and TRBJ1-1, reads DSGVTQTPKHLITATGQRVTLRCSPRSGDLSVYWYQQSLDQGLQFLIQYYNGEERAKGNILERFSAQQFPDLHSELNLSSLELGDSALYFCASSVEPENPGAFFGQGTRLTVV.

This clonotype was counted many times. The V gene is TRBV9, the J gene TRBJ2-3; TRBD2 matches at 8 bases. The CDR3 covers 16 residues. Trimming cost V 0 bases and J 1 base; bases outside gene matches: 4. The germline V gene encodes CDR1 SGDLS and CDR2 YYNGEE. CDR3 nucleotide sequence: TGTGCCAGCAGCGTAGTACGAGCGGGGGGCACAGATACGCAGTATTTT. This sequence encodes CASSVVRAGGTDTQYF.